One TCR beta chain is described in this entry. This sample stems from a study of T cell changes during pregnancy in multiple sclerosis. Here immunoSEQ multiplex PCR was the method, and the copy in TCRdb shows in-frame clones only, minus some. The table shows around 88,000 clones, with more than 85% occurring only once. Trimming pared 1 base from V and 7 bases from J, leaving 8 bases between. Germline V gene sequence: CDR1 PRHDT, CDR2 FYEKMQ (reference sequence). This CDR3 spans 13 amino acids. This sequence was found in a female donor with multiple sclerosis, enrolled in a pregnancy study. The sample here was peripheral blood, taken in the first trimester of pregnancy. The gene calls are TRBV13 and TRBJ2-1, with unresolved D. CDR3 sequence reads: CASSLAGQNEQFF. The CDR3 DNA is TGTGCCAGCAGCTTAGCGGGTCAGAATGAGCAGTTCTTC. Full variable domain (missing parts from reference TRBV13 and TRBJ2-1): AAGVIQSPRHLIKEKRETATLKCYPIPRHDTVYWYQQGPGQDPQFLISFYEKMQSDKGSIPDRFSAQQFSDYHSELNMSSLELGDSALYFCASSLAGQNEQFFGPGTRLTVL.